This is a list of T cell receptor beta chains from one sample in a study of neoadjuvant nivolumab and ipilimumab in lung cancer. Here immunoSEQ multiplex PCR was the method, and the copy in TCRdb shows in-frame clones only, minus some. The sample includes around 20,000 clones, around 80% of them seen just once. The specimen comprised tumor tissue, sampled after neoadjuvant nivolumab, alone or with ipilimumab, at or shortly before surgery. The receptors here all came from an adult with non-small cell lung cancer. The CDR3 runs from the conserved cysteine through the conserved F or W. A D gene is named only where the DNA matches it firmly. A clone size is listed for some rows: how often the clone was seen (once, few, many), or a class if it is expanded.

d_call	v_call	j_call	clone_size	cdr3_aa	cdr3_nt
TRBD1	TRBV18	TRBJ1-5	.	CASSPLGTANSNQPQHF	TGTGCCAGCTCACCACTTGGGACAGCGAATAGCAATCAGCCCCAGCATTTT
.	TRBV4-1	TRBJ1-1	few	CASSLRWQMNTEAFF	TGCGCCAGCAGCCTCCGTTGGCAAATGAACACTGAAGCTTTCTTT
TRBD2	TRBV5-4	TRBJ2-3	.	CASSTGRGLAGLNTQYF	TGTGCCAGCAGCACCGGGAGGGGACTAGCGGGCTTGAATACGCAGTATTTT
.	TRBV6-1	TRBJ2-2	.	CASSEQPGAGTGELFF	TGTGCCAGCAGTGAACAGCCAGGGGCGGGCACCGGGGAGCTGTTTTTT
.	TRBV2	TRBJ2-7	.	CASRAATYEQYF	TGTGCCAGCAGGGCAGCGACCTACGAGCAGTACTTC
TRBD2	TRBV13	TRBJ2-7	once	CASSSPGLAGVEQYF	TGTGCCAGCAGCTCACCGGGACTAGCGGGTGTCGAGCAGTACTTC
.	TRBV18	TRBJ2-3	.	CASSLQGGNPTDTQYF	TGTGCCAGCTCACTACAGGGTGGTAACCCCACAGATACGCAGTATTTT
.	TRBV6-5	TRBJ1-1	few	CASSPHRTYPEAFF	TGTGCCAGCAGTCCCCATAGGACATACCCTGAAGCTTTCTTT
TRBD1	TRBV6-1	TRBJ1-2	.	CASNPTGEGGYTF	TGTGCCAGCAACCCCACAGGGGAAGGTGGCTACACCTTC
TRBD2	TRBV5-4	TRBJ2-3	.	CASSPEGGRGTDTQYF	TGTGCCAGCAGCCCTGAGGGCGGGAGGGGCACAGATACGCAGTATTTT
TRBD1	TRBV11-1	TRBJ2-2	large	CASSYPTGFVDTGELFF	TGTGCCAGCAGTTATCCGACAGGGTTCGTCGACACCGGGGAGCTGTTTTTT
.	TRBV29-1	TRBJ2-1	.	CSVGSGEQFF	TGCAGCGTGGGCTCGGGTGAGCAGTTCTTC
TRBD1	TRBV2	TRBJ1-2	.	CASSEFAGEQGPYGYTF	TGTGCCAGCAGTGAATTTGCGGGCGAACAGGGGCCATATGGCTACACCTTC
TRBD1	TRBV6-1	TRBJ1-2	.	CASSRDREAYGYTF	TGTGCCAGCAGTCGGGACAGGGAGGCCTATGGCTACACCTTC
TRBD1	TRBV4-1	TRBJ1-2	.	CASSQEEGQGYGYTF	TGCGCCAGCAGCCAAGAAGAGGGACAGGGGTATGGCTACACCTTC
.	TRBV6-6	TRBJ2-3	.	CASSPQGGSTDTQYF	TGTGCCAGCAGCCCGCAGGGGGGGAGCACAGATACGCAGTATTTT
TRBD1	TRBV7-3	TRBJ2-3	.	CASSETGATDTQYF	TGTGCCAGCAGCGAGACAGGGGCCACAGATACGCAGTATTTT
.	TRBV28	TRBJ1-3	.	CASSPWGDRNTIYF	TGTGCCAGCAGCCCCTGGGGGGACCGGAACACCATATATTTT
.	TRBV7-3	TRBJ2-2	.	CASSLSGSNTGELFF	TGTGCCAGCAGCTTAAGTGGCTCGAACACCGGGGAGCTGTTTTTT
.	TRBV7-9	TRBJ1-1	.	CASSSQGRVNTEAFF	TGTGCCAGCAGCTCCCAGGGGAGGGTGAACACTGAAGCTTTCTTT
.	TRBV11-2	TRBJ2-1	.	CASSLGNNEQFF	TGTGCCAGCAGCTTAGGCAACAATGAGCAGTTCTTC
.	TRBV14	TRBJ2-3	.	CASSQFIDTQYF	TGTGCCAGCAGCCAGTTTATAGATACGCAGTATTTT
.	TRBV29-1	TRBJ1-2	medium-sized	CSVVRENYGYTF	TGCAGCGTTGTGCGGGAGAATTATGGCTACACCTTC
TRBD2	TRBV7-7	TRBJ2-5	.	CASSPGLAGVETQYF	TGTGCTAGCAGCCCAGGACTAGCGGGAGTTGAGACCCAGTACTTC